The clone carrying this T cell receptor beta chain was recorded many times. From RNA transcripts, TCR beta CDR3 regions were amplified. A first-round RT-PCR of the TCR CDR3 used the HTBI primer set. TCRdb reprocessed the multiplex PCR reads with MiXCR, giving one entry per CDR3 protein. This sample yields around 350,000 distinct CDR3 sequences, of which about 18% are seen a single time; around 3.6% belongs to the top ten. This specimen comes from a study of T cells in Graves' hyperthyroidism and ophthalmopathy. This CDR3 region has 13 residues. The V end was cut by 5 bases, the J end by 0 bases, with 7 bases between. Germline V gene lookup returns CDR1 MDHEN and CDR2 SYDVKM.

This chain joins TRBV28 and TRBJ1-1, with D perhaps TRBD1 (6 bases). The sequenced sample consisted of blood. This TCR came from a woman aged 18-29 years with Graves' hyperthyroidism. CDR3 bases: TGTGCCAGCAGTGGACAGTTGAACACTGAAGCTTTCTTT. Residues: CASSGQLNTEAFF.